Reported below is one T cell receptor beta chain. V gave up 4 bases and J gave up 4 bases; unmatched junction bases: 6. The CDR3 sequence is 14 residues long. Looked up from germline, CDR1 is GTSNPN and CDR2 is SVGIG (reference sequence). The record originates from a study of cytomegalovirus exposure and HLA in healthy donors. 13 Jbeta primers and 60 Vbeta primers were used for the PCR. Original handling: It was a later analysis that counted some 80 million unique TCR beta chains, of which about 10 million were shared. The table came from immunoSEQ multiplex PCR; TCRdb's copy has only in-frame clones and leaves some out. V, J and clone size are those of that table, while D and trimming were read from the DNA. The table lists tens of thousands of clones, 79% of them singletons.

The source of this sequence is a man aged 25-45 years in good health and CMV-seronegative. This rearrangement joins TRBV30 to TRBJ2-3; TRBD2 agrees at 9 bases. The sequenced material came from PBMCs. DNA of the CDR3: TGTGCCTGGACCCAACTAGCGGGTGCAGATACGCAGTATTTT. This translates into CAWTQLAGADTQYF.